Below, 20 T cell receptor beta chains from the same sample are listed, as sequenced in a study of Ad26.COV2.S vaccination and SARS-CoV-2 variants. The treatment is: some 19 received Ad26.COV2.S at low or high dose, single or two shots; about 5 received placebo; per-sample allocation not given. Repertoires come from day 63 after the first vaccine or placebo injection. Clones were sequenced by immunoSEQ multiplex PCR, and TCRdb holds only the in-frame ones, with some missing. The sample has a few hundred thousand clones; roughly four fifths are singletons. The source material was peripheral blood, sampled in a trial of Ad26.COV2.S vaccine versus placebo. These receptors originate from a person between 18 and 65 years old who received the Ad26.COV2.S COVID-19 vaccine or a placebo.

This chain joins TRBV11-2 and TRBJ2-6; D gene uncertain. In germline, CDR1 is SGHAT, CDR2 FQNNGV. CDR3 length: 16 amino acids. V lost 0 bases to trimming and J lost 0 bases, with 6 bases between them. As DNA, the CDR3 is TGTGCCAGCAGCTTAGATCGTTACTCTGGGGCCAACGTCCTGACTTTC. Protein: CASSLDRYSGANVLTF.

The rearrangement joins TRBV5-1 to TRBJ2-3; no clear D gene. CDR3 length: 14 residues. Germline V gene sequence: CDR1 SGHRS, CDR2 YFSETQ. V lost 6 bases, J lost 6 bases, and 17 bases lay in between. DNA of the CDR3: TGCGCCAGCAAATCGGGCGGAGTATTGGATACGCAGTATTTT. Translated: CASKSGGVLDTQYF. Supplemented by reference TRBV5-1 and TRBJ2-3, the full variable domain reads KAGVTQTPRYLIKTRGQQVTLSCSPISGHRSVSWYQQTPGQGLQFLFEYFSETQRNKGNFPGRFSGRQFSNSRSEMNVSTLELGDSALYLCASKSGGVLDTQYFGPGTRLTVL.

This sequence joins TRBV9 and TRBJ2-7; possibly TRBD1 for D (6 bases). This CDR3 is built from 14 residues. Germline CDR1 and CDR2: SGDLS and YYNGEE. V was trimmed by 4 bases and J by 0 bases, leaving 11 bases between them. This CDR3 is CASSKQGNSYEQYF. The CDR3 DNA follows: TGTGCCAGCAGCAAACAGGGAAACTCCTACGAGCAGTACTTC.

The table lists this clone with a count of one. The CDR3 reads CARGTFATGELFF. For the CDR3, the DNA is TGTGCCAGGGGGACTTTTGCCACCGGGGAGCTGTTTTTT. The chain combines TRBV19 with TRBJ2-2; tentative D call: TRBD2 (6 bases). Between the trimmed V and J ends, which lost 9 bases and 4 bases, there was a span of 12 bases. This CDR3 is built from 13 residues. Germline-derived CDR1 and CDR2 are LNHDA and SQIVND (reference sequence).

The chain carries TRBV5-4 and TRBJ2-1, with D unclear. Germline loops: CDR1 SGHNT, CDR2 YYREEE (reference sequence). V shed 4 bases and J shed 4 bases, with 18 bases lying between them. This CDR3 has 16 residues. CDR3 residues: CASSPILGRDYNEQFF. CDR3 DNA sequence: TGTGCCAGCAGCCCCATCCTAGGGCGAGATTACAATGAGCAGTTCTTC.

This clone was seen a few times. The rearrangement uses TRBV9 and TRBJ2-2; D not certain. The germline CDR1 and CDR2 sequences are SGDLS and YYNGEE. V lost 0 bases and J lost 4, with 10 bases in between. The CDR3 has 15 amino acids. DNA for the CDR3: TGTGCCAGCAGCGTAGGGACCTACAGCACCGGGGAGCTGTTTTTT. It encodes CASSVGTYSTGELFF.

The chain carries TRBV12-3 or TRBV12-4 and TRBJ1-4; 7 bases agree with TRBD1. This CDR3 has 13 residues. Germline trimming cut 8 bases from V and 5 bases from J; bases unmatched to any gene: 5. CDR3 in amino acids: CASWDRGNEKLFF. The CDR3 DNA follows: TGTGCCAGCTGGGACAGAGGGAATGAAAAACTGTTTTTT.

The chain couples TRBV7-6 to TRBJ2-5, with 14 bases lining up with TRBD2. Germline-derived CDR1 and CDR2 are SGHVS and FNYEAQ. Unmatched junction bases numbered 7, after V lost 2 bases and J lost 5 bases. There are 17 residues in the CDR3. Here the CDR3 reads CASSLRGLAGGGETQYF. The CDR3, as DNA: TGTGCCAGCAGCTTACGAGGACTAGCGGGGGGCGGGGAGACCCAGTACTTC.

The chain couples TRBV2 to TRBJ1-5; D is possibly TRBD1 (5 bases). V dropped 6 bases and J dropped 1 base, with 16 bases sitting between them. Looked up from germline, CDR1 is SNHLY and CDR2 is FYNNEI. The CDR3 runs 16 residues. The CDR3 nucleotides read TGTGCCAGCAGGGGCATCGGGGGAAGGAGCAATCAGCCCCAGCATTTT. Translation gives CASRGIGGRSNQPQHF.

CDR3 in amino acids: CASSLGSRFYNEQFF. CDR3 coding DNA: TGTGCCAGCAGCTTAGGTAGCAGATTTTACAATGAGCAGTTCTTC. This chain connects TRBV7-3 to TRBJ2-1; D remains ambiguous. Germline V gene lookup returns CDR1 SGHTA and CDR2 FQGTGA. This CDR3 has 15 amino acids. V shed 2 bases and J shed 4 bases, with 12 bases lying between them.

This chain connects TRBV7-9 to TRBJ2-6; the D call may be TRBD1 or TRBD2 (5 bases each). Germline V lookup: CDR1 SEHNR, CDR2 FQNEAQ (reference sequence). V gave up 5 bases and J gave up 3 bases, with 14 bases separating them. CDR3 length: 16 amino acids. The CDR3 DNA sequence: TGTGCCAGCAGCCTCTTGAGAGGGGTTGGGGCCAACGTCCTGACTTTC. Translation: CASSLLRGVGANVLTF.

The genes are TRBV10-1 and TRBJ2-2; D is unclear. Trimming cost V 0 bases and J 0 bases, with 11 bases left between them. This CDR3 contains 17 residues. Germline lookup yields CDR1 WNHNN and CDR2 SYGVQD (reference sequence). The CDR3 loop reads CASSESRFRSNTGELFF. The CDR3 region has the DNA TGCGCCAGCAGTGAGTCGAGGTTCAGGTCGAACACCGGGGAGCTGTTTTTT.

The gene calls are TRBV27 and TRBJ1-1; D is perhaps TRBD1 (6 bases). The CDR3 extends over 16 amino acids. With 8 bases removed from V and 0 bases from J, the gap between germline ends came to 19 bases. Looked up from germline, CDR1 is MNHEY and CDR2 is SMNVEV (reference sequence). CDR3 region: CASRPISGQMNTEAFF. CDR3 nucleotides: TGTGCCAGCCGCCCCATTTCCGGACAGATGAACACTGAAGCTTTCTTT.

The chain uses TRBV3-1 (or the pseudogene TRBV3-2) and TRBJ1-1, with D perhaps matching TRBD1 (5 bases). This CDR3 region has 13 residues. V was shortened by 0 bases and J by 10 bases, with 12 bases between the two germline ends. Germline lookup yields CDR1 LGHDT and CDR2 YNNKEL (reference sequence). CDR3 region: CASSQEGVSRAFF. In DNA, the CDR3 is TGTGCCAGCAGCCAAGAGGGGGTCAGCAGAGCTTTCTTT.

This chain joins TRBV15 and TRBJ2-7; D possibly corresponds to TRBD2 (5 bases). The germline V gene encodes CDR1 LNHNV and CDR2 YYDKDF (reference sequence). CDR3 length: 13 amino acids. Trimming cost V 5 bases and J 3 bases, with 11 bases left between them. CDR3 region: CATSPTGGYEQYF. CDR3 DNA: TGTGCCACCAGCCCAACCGGAGGCTACGAGCAGTACTTC.

V gene TRBV27 combines with J gene TRBJ2-3, with D possibly matching TRBD2 (5 bases). CDR1 is MNHEY, CDR2 SMNVEV, per germline (reference sequence). V gave up 6 bases and J gave up 14 bases, with 21 bases separating them. The CDR3 consists of 13 residues. The CDR3 sequence is CASRLYGEKAVYF. Written as DNA, the CDR3 is TGTGCCAGCAGGCTCTATGGGGAGAAAGCAGTGTATTTT.

The rearrangement uses TRBV19 and TRBJ2-7; D unclear. Trimming removed 3 bases at V and 3 bases at J, with 9 bases between. The CDR3 is 13 residues long. In germline, CDR1 is LNHDA, CDR2 SQIVND (reference sequence). The CDR3 is CASSIASSYEQYF. The CDR3 DNA reads TGTGCCAGTAGTATCGCCAGCAGCTACGAGCAGTACTTC.

The chain carries TRBV7-2 and TRBJ1-6, with TRBD1 matching 10 bases. CDR3 length: 15 amino acids. The germline V gene has CDR1 SGHTA and CDR2 FQGNSA. J lost 9 bases, V lost 4 bases, and 6 bases had no gene match. DNA for the CDR3: TGTGCCAGCAGCTCCGACAGGGGGCACGGTTCACCCCTCCACTTT. This encodes CASSSDRGHGSPLHF.

This chain uses TRBV3-1 (or the pseudogene TRBV3-2) with TRBJ2-7; D gene unclear. V was pared by 3 bases and J by 6 bases, with 6 bases between. Per the germline V gene, CDR1 is LGHDT and CDR2 is YNNKEL (reference sequence). The CDR3 runs to 11 residues. CDR3 DNA: TGTGCCAGCAGCCATGCAGGCGAGCAGTACTTC. It translates to CASSHAGEQYF.

This chain joins TRBV18 and TRBJ2-7; 9 nucleotides match TRBD2. From germline, CDR1 is KGHSH and CDR2 LQKENI. The CDR3 totals 16 residues. The V and J ends lost 5 bases and 6 bases, in that order; junction bases with no gene match: 14. The CDR3 reads CASSTFSGGAAPEQYF. The CDR3 nucleotides are TGTGCCAGCTCAACCTTTAGCGGGGGAGCTGCGCCCGAGCAGTACTTC.